This TCR beta chain was sequenced for a study of control samples from healthy donors and cancer patients. Sequenced by immunoSEQ multiplex PCR; TCRdb stores in-frame clones only, minus some. There are 120,000 to 150,000 clones in the sample; 75% to 95% occur only once, and approximately 3.4% lies in the top ten. The V gene lost 5 bases and the J gene lost 1 base, with 12 bases spanning the gap. CDR1 and CDR2 (germline): MNHEY, SMNVEV (reference sequence). The CDR3 has 15 residues. Sequencing was carried out using blood. The rearrangement links TRBV27 to TRBJ2-1; D possibly uses TRBD1 or TRBD2 (6 bases each). The origin of this receptor is a young man in good health. The CDR3 region is CASSKQGGSYNEQFF. The CDR3 region has the DNA TGTGCCAGCAGTAAACAGGGAGGATCCTACAATGAGCAGTTCTTC.